The present entry profiles one T cell receptor (beta chain) with its context. Its matching antigen is unknown. RNA transcripts were the template for amplifying TCR beta CDR3 regions. During a first-round RT-PCR of the TCR CDR3, the HTBI primer set was used. TCRdb analysed the multiplex PCR reads with MiXCR anew, one entry per CDR3 protein. The sample contains fewer than 650,000 distinct CDR3 sequences, 11% to 15% of which appear only once. The data originate from a study of T cells in Graves' hyperthyroidism and ophthalmopathy. Overall study findings and caveats: Most thyroid clonotypes expanded above 0.001 were also detected in blood.

The definition of stable Graves' hyperthyroidism was no ophthalmopathy progression within 18 months. Each patient was aged 18 to 65 and had newly diagnosed hyperthyroidism of under 2 months' duration. Around 10 ml fresh peripheral blood yielded the PBMCs. What was sequenced was blood. The origin of this receptor is a woman between 40 and 50 years old with Graves' hyperthyroidism.

The CDR3 spells CASSYGARGYQPQHF. The CDR3 bases are TGTGCCAGCAGTTACGGTGCCAGGGGATATCAGCCCCAGCATTTT. The chain couples TRBV6-2 or TRBV6-3 to TRBJ1-5; tentatively, D is TRBD1 (6 bases). The ends were cut back, 2 bases at V and 5 bases at J, with 13 bases in the middle. This CDR3 contains 15 residues. Germline lookup yields CDR1 MNHEY and CDR2 SVGEGT.